One and the same sample provided the 21 T cell receptor beta chains below, sequenced in a study of blood T cell repertoires in COVID-19. Sequencing was performed with immunoSEQ multiplex PCR; in TCRdb, only in-frame clones are kept and a portion is missing. The sample consists of 200,000 to 250,000 clones, about 88% of them appearing once. What was sequenced was PBMCs or T cells enriched from blood (not recorded which). The source is a woman in her twenties or thirties who had recovered from COVID-19.

The chain carries TRBV28 and TRBJ2-5; TRBD1 might be the D (6 bases). Germline CDR1 and CDR2: MDHEN and SYDVKM. The CDR3 contains 17 residues. V lost 3 bases and J 9 bases, leaving 26 bases between the germline ends. The CDR3 DNA reads as TGTGCCAGCAGTTTTCGTGCGACAGGCCTGCGGATGGTGGCCCAGTACTTC. It translates to CASSFRATGLRMVAQYF.

This clone has only one observation. The rearrangement uses TRBV7-8 and TRBJ1-2; the match to TRBD1 covers 7 bases. The CDR3 loop spans 14 amino acids. The junction had 10 bases not matched to a gene; V was cut back by 5 bases and J by 7 bases. Germline V CDR1 and CDR2: SGHVS, FQNEAQ. The CDR3 DNA follows: TGTGCCAGCAGCCTACTGCAGGGGGTTCGTGGCTACACCTTC. Protein product: CASSLLQGVRGYTF.

The V and J genes are TRBV19 and TRBJ2-3, with D maybe TRBD2 (5 bases). The CDR3 sequence is 15 residues long. Germline values: CDR1 LNHDA, CDR2 SQIVND (reference sequence). Between the trimmed V and J ends, which lost 6 bases and 1 base, there was a span of 14 bases. The CDR3 is CASRLALGGTDTQYF. CDR3 sequence (DNA): TGTGCCAGTAGGCTAGCTCTCGGCGGCACAGATACGCAGTATTTT.

The chain combines TRBV11-3 with TRBJ2-1, with 11 bases identical to TRBD2. Germline CDR1 is SGHNT and CDR2 is YENEEA. The CDR3 sequence is 15 residues long. Trimming removed 5 bases from V and 10 bases from J; junction bases left unmatched: 10. The CDR3, as DNA: TGTGCCAGCAGCCCAGGATCTAGCGGGGGGCGGGAGCAGTTCTTC. Residues: CASSPGSSGGREQFF. The full variable domain, rest sourced from reference TRBV11-3 and TRBJ2-1, is EAGVVQSPRYKIIEKKQPVAFWCNPISGHNTLYWYLQNLGQGPELLIRYENEEAVDDSQLPKDRFSAERLKGVDSTLKIQPAELGDSAVYLCASSPGSSGGREQFFGPGTRLTVL.

The chain is built from TRBV19 and TRBJ2-4; 7 bases align to TRBD1. Germline-derived CDR1 and CDR2 are LNHDA and SQIVND (reference sequence). V shed 4 bases and J 7 bases; nucleotides not matched to a gene: 10. The CDR3 sequence is 15 residues long. DNA of the CDR3: TGTGCCAGTAGTACCCGACAGGGACCGTCGAACATTCAGTACTTC. Translating it yields CASSTRQGPSNIQYF.

The chain uses TRBV5-8 and TRBJ2-1, with 10 bases lining up with TRBD1. V gave up 6 bases and J gave up 8 bases; unmatched junction bases: 11. The CDR3 consists of 15 residues. Looked up from germline, CDR1 is SGHTS and CDR2 is YDEGEE. Here the CDR3 reads CASNPPGQGCDEQFF. The CDR3 coding sequence is TGTGCCAGCAACCCTCCGGGACAGGGGTGCGATGAGCAGTTCTTC.

This clone was found once. The J gene is TRBJ1-5, the V gene TRBV7-2; 9 positions match TRBD1. Trimming cost V 8 bases and J 6 bases; bases outside gene matches: 14. Germline CDR1 SGHTA, CDR2 FQGNSA. This CDR3 has 16 amino acids. CDR3: CASAKSSTGGSQPQHF. CDR3 bases: TGTGCCAGCGCGAAGTCCTCAACAGGGGGCAGTCAGCCCCAGCATTTT.

V and J are TRBV6-1 and TRBJ2-7; TRBD2 matches 12 bases. Germline V lookup: CDR1 MNHNS, CDR2 SASEGT. V trimming: 3 bases; J trimming: 0 bases; junction bases outside the gene matches: 3. The CDR3 sequence is 16 residues long. CDR3 amino acids: CASSEGLAGPSYEQYF. CDR3 DNA: TGTGCCAGCAGTGAGGGACTAGCGGGCCCCTCCTACGAGCAGTACTTC.

The gene calls are TRBV3-1 (or the pseudogene TRBV3-2) and TRBJ2-2; no clear D. Germline V gene lookup returns CDR1 LGHDT and CDR2 YNNKEL (reference sequence). V lost 3 bases, J lost 3 bases, and 5 bases lay in between. The CDR3 contains 13 residues. The CDR3 DNA reads TGTGCCAGCAGCCATTCAGACACCGGGGAGCTGTTTTTT. Translating gives CASSHSDTGELFF.

The J gene is TRBJ1-2, the V gene TRBV10-3; 8 bases align to TRBD1. The CDR3 runs 17 residues. Trimming at V came to 2 bases and at J to 0 bases, leaving 8 bases not matched to a gene. Germline loops: CDR1 ENHRY, CDR2 SYGVKD. CDR3: CAISERAGGASNYGYTF. The CDR3 DNA reads as TGTGCCATCAGTGAGAGGGCAGGGGGCGCATCTAACTATGGCTACACCTTC.

V gene TRBV6-5 combines with J gene TRBJ1-2, with 11 bases aligning to TRBD1. Germline V lookup: CDR1 MNHEY, CDR2 SVGAGI. With 4 bases clipped from V and 7 bases from J, the junction kept 8 bases outside the gene matches. The CDR3 consists of 15 residues. CDR3 sequence (DNA): TGTGCCAGCAGTTTGGCCGGGACAGGGGGGTCTGGCTACACCTTC. Translated, it gives CASSLAGTGGSGYTF.

The rearrangement joins TRBV9 to TRBJ2-3; D may be TRBD2 (7 bases). This CDR3 comprises 14 residues. V lost 3 bases to trimming and J lost 12 bases, with 20 bases between them. The germline V gene has CDR1 SGDLS and CDR2 YYNGEE. CDR3: CASSEPLVGGLQYF. CDR3 bases: TGTGCCAGCAGCGAGCCCCTAGTGGGGGGGCTCCAGTATTTT.

The V and J genes are TRBV6-5 and TRBJ2-7, with D perhaps TRBD2 (6 bases). Germline CDR1 and CDR2: MNHEY and SVGAGI. V lost 0 bases, J lost 1 base, and 10 bases lay in between. CDR3 size: 15 residues. The CDR3 sequence is CASSYSTRGSYEQYF. Here the CDR3 DNA reads TGTGCCAGCAGTTACTCGACGCGGGGATCCTACGAGCAGTACTTC.

The V gene is TRBV4-1, the J gene TRBJ2-3, with TRBD2 matching over 7 bases. V gave up 1 base and J gave up 2 bases; unmatched junction bases: 6. The CDR3 spans 16 residues. Germline values: CDR1 MGHRA, CDR2 YSYEKL. The CDR3 sequence: CASSQATSYYTDTQYF. The DNA of the CDR3 is TGCGCCAGCAGCCAAGCGACTAGCTACTACACAGATACGCAGTATTTT.

The chain combines TRBV6-4 with TRBJ2-2; the D is unclear. CDR3 length: 12 amino acids. The germline V gene has CDR1 MRHNA and CDR2 SNTAGT. V was shortened by 10 bases and J by 6 bases, with 12 bases between the two germline ends. The CDR3, as DNA: TGTGCCATCCCATATAGTTCCGGGGAGCTGTTTTTT. It codes for CAIPYSSGELFF.

The genes are TRBV10-3 and TRBJ2-1; D could derive from TRBD1 or TRBD2 (7 bases each). V dropped 10 bases and J dropped 2 bases, with 12 bases sitting between them. The CDR3 covers 13 residues. Looked up from germline, CDR1 is ENHRY and CDR2 is SYGVKD. As DNA, the CDR3 is TGTGCCACCAGGGGGGGTCCCTACAATGAGCAGTTCTTC. Translation gives CATRGGPYNEQFF.

V usage is TRBV7-2 and J usage is TRBJ2-7; 7 bases map to TRBD2. This CDR3 contains 15 residues. Germline V gives CDR1 SGHTA, CDR2 FQGNSA. The V and J ends lost 5 bases and 1 base, in that order; junction bases with no gene match: 8. The DNA for the CDR3 is TGTGCCAGCAGCCCAGCCGTGGGGGGGTCCTACGAGCAGTACTTC. This translates into CASSPAVGGSYEQYF.

The chain has TRBV21-1 and TRBJ2-7; the listed D gene, TRBD1, was not tested against the DNA. TRBV21-1 is given as a pseudogene. The CDR3 runs to 16 residues. In DNA form, the CDR3 reads TGTGCCAGCAGCAAAGAACCCGGACAGGAGACCTACGAGCAGTACTTC. Translation: CASSKEPGQETYEQYF.

The chain combines TRBV7-2 with TRBJ1-5; D gene uncertain. CDR1 and CDR2 (germline): SGHTA, FQGNSA. The CDR3 is 13 residues long. V gave up 2 bases and J gave up 5 bases, with 7 bases separating them. In DNA form, the CDR3 reads TGTGCCAGCAGCTTATCATTAGATCAGCCCCAGCATTTT. It translates to CASSLSLDQPQHF.

The CDR3 protein is CATSDQGQNYGYTF. CDR3 coding DNA: TGTGCCACCAGTGACCAGGGACAGAACTATGGCTACACCTTC. V and J are TRBV24-1 and TRBJ1-2; 7 positions agree with TRBD1. Germline trimming cut 4 bases from V and 2 bases from J; bases unmatched to any gene: 3. The CDR3 loop spans 14 amino acids. Germline V gives CDR1 KGHDR, CDR2 SFDVKD.

J is TRBJ2-2 and V is TRBV7-9; D is possibly TRBD1 (6 bases). The CDR3 totals 13 residues. Trimming removed 6 bases from V and 3 bases from J, with 8 bases in between. Germline CDR1 and CDR2: SEHNR and FQNEAQ (reference sequence). CDR3 nucleotide sequence: TGTGCCAGCAGGCGACAGGACACCGGGGAGCTGTTTTTT. It specifies CASRRQDTGELFF.